This TCR beta chain was identified during a study of blood T cell repertoires in COVID-19. Study-wide background: There were acute and convalescent COVID-19 samples, and they came from the United States, Italy and Spain. T cells, B-cell-depleted T cells, or PBMCs provided the cDNA or gDNA that served as material.

TCRdb keeps only in-frame clones here, not all; method: immunoSEQ multiplex PCR. The repertoire holds fewer than 200,000 clones, with 60% to 80% as singletons. The source is a woman between 70 and 85 years old with acute or convalescent COVID-19. The sample taken for sequencing was peripheral blood.

CDR3 protein: CASSVGPAGGYNEQFF. As DNA, the CDR3 is TGTGCCAGCAGCGTAGGCCCAGCGGGAGGCTACAATGAGCAGTTCTTC. The chain is built from TRBV9 and TRBJ2-1, with 9 bases matching TRBD2. Germline V gene lookup returns CDR1 SGDLS and CDR2 YYNGEE. The J segment lost 3 bases and the V segment lost 0 bases, leaving 4 bases of the junction unmatched. This CDR3 region has 16 residues.